A single T cell receptor (beta chain) is shown here with its context. Assay: immunoSEQ multiplex PCR; the TCRdb copy retains only in-frame clones and omits some. The table records tens of thousands of clones, 80% to 95% of them present only once. These data originate in a study of control samples from healthy donors and cancer patients. V dropped 2 bases and J dropped 6 bases, with 10 bases sitting between them. This CDR3 has 13 residues. The V gene's germline CDR1 is MRHNA and CDR2 SNTAGT. This chain connects TRBV6-4 to TRBJ1-2; D remains unclear. This TCR derives from a middle-aged woman with lung cancer. Sequencing used PBMCs. The CDR3 is CASSDGPLNGYTF. Written as DNA, the CDR3 is TGTGCCAGCAGTGACGGACCCTTAAATGGCTACACCTTC.